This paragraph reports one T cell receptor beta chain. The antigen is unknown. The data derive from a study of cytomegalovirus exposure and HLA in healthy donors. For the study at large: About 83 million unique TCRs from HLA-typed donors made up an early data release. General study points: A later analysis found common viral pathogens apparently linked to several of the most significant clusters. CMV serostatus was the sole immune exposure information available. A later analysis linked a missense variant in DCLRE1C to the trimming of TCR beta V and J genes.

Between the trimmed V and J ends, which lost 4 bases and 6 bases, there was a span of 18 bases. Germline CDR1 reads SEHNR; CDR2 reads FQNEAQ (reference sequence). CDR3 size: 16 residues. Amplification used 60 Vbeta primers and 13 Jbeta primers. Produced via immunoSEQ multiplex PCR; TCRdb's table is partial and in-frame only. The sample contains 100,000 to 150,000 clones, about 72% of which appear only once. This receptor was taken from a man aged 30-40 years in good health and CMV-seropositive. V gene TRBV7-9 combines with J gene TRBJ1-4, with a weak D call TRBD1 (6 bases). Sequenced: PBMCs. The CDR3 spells CASSSPPGEGDEKLFF. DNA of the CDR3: TGTGCCAGCAGCTCGCCCCCGGGGGAGGGGGATGAAAAACTGTTTTTT.